Below, 16 T cell receptor beta chains from the same sample are listed, as sequenced in a study of graft-versus-host responses after intestinal transplantation. No antigen has been identified for these receptors. Profiling relied on immunoSEQ multiplex PCR, and the TCRdb table lists in-frame clones only, not all of them. The sample contains 75,000 to 100,000 clones, around nine tenths of which appear only once. Sequenced material: unstimulated CD4+ T cells sorted from spleen or lymph node cells, taken before intestinal transplant. These receptors all come from a human donor who received an intestinal transplant.

The chain has TRBV6-5 and TRBJ1-5; D ambiguous. V was trimmed by 7 bases and J by 0 bases, leaving 13 bases between them. The CDR3 sequence is 15 residues long. From germline, CDR1 is MNHEY and CDR2 SVGAGI. CDR3 region: CASTTSRDSNQPQHF. In DNA form, the CDR3 reads TGTGCCAGCACGACCTCTCGGGATAGCAATCAGCCCCAGCATTTT.

The chain combines TRBV7-2 with TRBJ2-7; TRBD2 agrees at 10 bases. The germline gives CDR1 SGHTA, CDR2 FQGNSA. This CDR3 has 17 amino acids. The J segment lost 2 bases and the V segment lost 2 bases, leaving 9 bases of the junction unmatched. CDR3 loop: CASSLRYEGLAPYEQYF. In nucleotides, the CDR3 is TGTGCCAGCAGCTTACGATATGAGGGACTAGCGCCCTACGAGCAGTACTTC.

DNA of the CDR3: TGTGCCAGCGCTAATACAGATACGCAGTATTTT. It encodes CASANTDTQYF. The J gene is TRBJ2-3, the V gene TRBV2; D remains ambiguous. The CDR3 totals 11 residues. CDR1 is SNHLY, CDR2 FYNNEI, per germline. V lost 8 bases to trimming and J lost 3 bases, with 6 bases between them.

This clone was seen once. Different DNA sequences within this sample yield the same CDR3. The V and J genes are TRBV7-9 and TRBJ2-7; D gene ambiguous. The CDR3 covers 14 residues. Germline loops: CDR1 SEHNR, CDR2 FQNEAQ (reference sequence). The germline V and J ends were trimmed by 1 base and 0 bases, with 7 bases remaining between them. The CDR3 loop reads CASSLVAASYEQYF. The DNA for the CDR3 is TGTGCCAGCAGCTTAGTCGCGGCCTCCTACGAGCAGTACTTC.

V gene TRBV5-1 combines with J gene TRBJ1-2; 7 bases match TRBD1. CDR1 is SGHRS and CDR2 is YFSETQ in the germline V gene. Trimming cost V 4 bases and J 5 bases; bases outside gene matches: 8. This CDR3 is 14 amino acids long. CDR3 loop: CASSTGQARYGYTF. DNA for the CDR3: TGCGCCAGCAGCACCGGACAGGCCAGGTATGGCTACACCTTC.

In DNA form, the CDR3 reads TGCAGTGCTATGTCCCTGTATGGCTACACCTTC. Its protein product is CSAMSLYGYTF. The rearrangement uses TRBV20-1 and TRBJ1-2; D gene uncertain. The CDR3 runs to 11 residues. Deletions cut 4 bases from V and 5 bases from J, with 8 bases between. Per germline, CDR1 DFQATT and CDR2 SNEGSKA (reference sequence).

V is TRBV6-6 and J is TRBJ2-3; 10 bases agree with TRBD2. V gave up 2 bases and J gave up 1 base; unmatched junction bases: 3. CDR1 and CDR2 (germline): MNHNY, SVGAGI (reference sequence). The CDR3 totals 16 residues. The CDR3, as DNA: TGTGCCAGCAGTTACCCTGGACTAGCGGGCACAGATACGCAGTATTTT. This codes for CASSYPGLAGTDTQYF.

The V gene is TRBV5-4, the J gene TRBJ2-5, with a possible D match to TRBD1 (6 bases). Trimming removed 3 bases at V and 5 bases at J, with 14 bases between. The CDR3 is made up of 14 amino acids. Germline values: CDR1 SGHNT, CDR2 YYREEE (reference sequence). CDR3 coding DNA: TGTGCCAGCAGCTCGACTGGGGGCGAGGAGACCCAGTACTTC. Protein: CASSSTGGEETQYF.

The CDR3 DNA is TGTGCCAGCAGCTTAGAGAACAGGGGGGGGTCACCCCTCCACTTT. Translating it yields CASSLENRGGSPLHF. This chain connects TRBV7-6 to TRBJ1-6, with TRBD1 matching over 8 bases. There are 15 residues in the CDR3. With 1 base clipped from V and 10 bases from J, the junction kept 6 bases outside the gene matches. CDR1 is SGHVS, CDR2 FNYEAQ, per germline.

The rearrangement uses TRBV5-8 and TRBJ1-5, with TRBD1 identical over 8 bases. V was clipped by 1 base and J by 4 bases; unmatched bases: 7. Germline V gene sequence: CDR1 SGHTS, CDR2 YDEGEE. This CDR3 comprises 16 residues. Here the CDR3 DNA reads TGTGCCAGCAGCTTGCTTAACAGGGGGTCTAATCAGCCCCAGCATTTT. Amino acids: CASSLLNRGSNQPQHF.

The rearrangement uses TRBV7-2 and TRBJ2-1, with 7 positions matching TRBD1. CDR3 length: 14 residues. Germline-derived CDR1 and CDR2 are SGHTA and FQGNSA. J lost 6 bases, V lost 5 bases, and 7 bases had no gene match. The CDR3 protein is CASSTRTGPNEQFF. The CDR3 coding sequence is TGTGCCAGCAGCACCAGGACAGGACCCAATGAGCAGTTCTTC.

The V and J genes are TRBV5-1 and TRBJ2-2; the match to TRBD2 covers 8 bases. Germline CDR1 reads SGHRS; CDR2 reads YFSETQ. V shed 3 bases, J shed 4 bases, and the junction held 8 bases outside the gene matches. This CDR3 has 16 amino acids. The CDR3: CASSSGIAGPTGELFF. The CDR3 coding sequence is TGCGCCAGCAGCTCCGGGATAGCGGGACCCACCGGGGAGCTGTTTTTT.

The chain recombines TRBV6-1 with TRBJ1-6; a weak D match, TRBD1 (6 bases). Germline V CDR1 and CDR2: MNHNS, SASEGT. Trimming took off 2 bases at V and 11 bases at J, with 13 bases between the two ends. The CDR3 is 14 residues long. The CDR3 loop is CASSEQGMVTPLHF. CDR3 DNA sequence: TGTGCCAGCAGTGAACAGGGGATGGTAACACCCCTCCACTTT.

The chain links TRBV6-1 to TRBJ1-5; D gene unclear. Germline values: CDR1 MNHNS, CDR2 SASEGT. The CDR3 length is 13 residues. Trimming cost V 2 bases and J 0 bases, with 2 bases left between them. The CDR3 coding sequence is TGTGCCAGCAGTGAACTTAGCAATCAGCCCCAGCATTTT. Translation gives CASSELSNQPQHF.

The chain recombines TRBV19 with TRBJ1-2, with 8 bases that match TRBD1. The CDR3 totals 15 residues. The V and J ends lost 2 bases and 2 bases, in that order; junction bases with no gene match: 4. Germline CDR1 LNHDA, CDR2 SQIVND (reference sequence). The CDR3: CASSISRTGNYGYTF. CDR3 DNA sequence: TGTGCCAGTAGTATATCCCGGACAGGGAACTATGGCTACACCTTC.

The rearrangement links TRBV6-6 to TRBJ2-1; D perhaps matches TRBD2 (5 bases). The CDR3 contains 14 residues. V lost 6 bases and J lost 0, with 9 bases in between. Per germline, CDR1 MNHNY and CDR2 SVGAGI (reference sequence). CDR3 residues: CASRAGNSYNEQFF. CDR3 nucleotides: TGTGCCAGCAGAGCCGGGAACTCCTACAATGAGCAGTTCTTC.